The text below deals with one T cell receptor (beta chain). Its cognate antigen has yet to be identified. Base quality data are lacking; no much larger clone is found one base away. This record comes from a study of vaccination effects on CD4 cells after COVID-19 (dated 2022 in TCRdb). Regarding the study in general: After vaccination, three convalescent patients were sampled both early (day +14) and late (day +241, +227, +161 respectively). Post-vaccine samples across the study were collected a median of 72 days after the second dose, with a range of 14 to 241. In both COVID-19 convalescent patients and infection-naive vaccine recipients, the study compared SARS-CoV-2 spike-specific CD4+ TCR repertoires from before mRNA vaccination with those from after it. The full study included roughly 11 COVID-19 convalescent patients and several SARS-CoV-2-naive healthy vaccine recipients. Cultures from other donors in the study were sequenced using the Oncomine TCR Beta short-read assay on an Illumina iSeq 100.

What the study reported, not specific to this receptor: In convalescent patients, the post-vaccine spike-reactive repertoire consisted mainly of new vaccine-induced clones, largely distinct from infection-induced clones. Both infection-induced and vaccine-induced clones contracted markedly at late post-vaccination timepoints, which is consistent with waning T cell responses. The study was limited by a small number of convalescent patients and lacked early post-infection timepoints.

In the ViraFEST assay, PBMC were stimulated with viral peptide pools, and antigen-specific CD4+ T cell clonotypes were then identified by expansion using TCR sequencing. After more than 9 days of culture, CD4+ T cells were isolated with the EasySep CD4+ T cell isolation kit. Convalescent patients had PCR-confirmed SARS-CoV-2 infection between March and December 2020, before Alpha, Beta and Delta variants emerged in the United States. Participants received two doses of either the BNT162b2 or the mRNA-1273 mRNA SARS-CoV-2 vaccine. Each well held around 1.9 million PBMC cultured in IMDM containing roughly 5% human AB serum, about 10 IU/ml IL-2 and gentamicin, along with around 11 ug/ml peptides. Half of the culture medium was replaced with fresh IL-2-containing medium on days 3 and 7. Unless noted otherwise, every peptide stimulation condition was cultured in triplicate wells. Using Ficoll-Paque Plus gradient centrifugation, PBMC were separated from whole blood and then either used fresh or cryopreserved at -140C. The spike proteins of SARS-CoV-2 and of the common cold coronaviruses HCoV-NL63, HCoV-OC43 and HCoV-229E were spanned by overlapping peptide pools. Genomic DNA was extracted from cultured CD4+ T cells with the QIAamp micro DNA kit.

Libraries were built with the immunoSEQ multiplex PCR assay. DNA from the cultured, isolated CD4+ T cells was subjected to TCR beta CDR3 sequencing. Turning to the authors' computational methods: Non-productive TCR sequences were discarded, and reads were trimmed to the CDR3 region, with only CDR3s of 7 or more amino acids retained. Antigen-specific clonotypes were identified with the MANAFEST web app by comparing expansion in peptide wells against reference cultures. For clones to be considered positive, expansion at FDR<0.05 versus reference and all other wells, an odds ratio above 5, and a frequency above 0.1% in two replicate wells were required. A clonotype was defined as cross-reactive if the clonotype was significantly expanded both in SARS-CoV-2 spike wells and in at least one common cold coronavirus spike condition. Using the stringdist R package, CDR3 similarity was measured by Levenshtein distance, and unrooted trees were constructed with ape in R 3.6.1. TCRdb limited this immuneACCESS table to in-frame rearrangements with V and J called. A share of clones is missing; checked studies link under half to unresolved V genes, and the rest is unexplained. From that table come the V and J calls and clone size; the DNA was used to work out D and trimming. For this sample there are more than 15,000 clones; about 70% appear just once. The top ten clones comprise 20% to 25% of the sample.

Sequencing used CD4+ T cells from PBMCs cultured with SARS-CoV-2 spike peptides, obtained after COVID-19 vaccination. Read against the paper, the sample's cell subset or site label means: SARS-CoV-2 spike overlapping peptide pool stimulation. This sequence was found in a human donor who had a prior SARS-CoV-2 infection.

CDR3 loop: CASSLSPGVGSPLHF. The bases are TGTGCCAGCAGTTTATCGCCGGGAGTTGGTTCACCCCTCCACTTT. The chain was built from TRBV28 and TRBJ1-6; the D gene cannot be named for sure. In the germline V gene, CDR1 corresponds to MDHEN and CDR2 to SYDVKM. V is cut by 1 base and J by 9 bases, and the space between the germline ends is 13 bases. The CDR3 contains 15 residues, cysteine and phenylalanine counted. The only DNA kept is the CDR3, 45 bases in frame from the first base.